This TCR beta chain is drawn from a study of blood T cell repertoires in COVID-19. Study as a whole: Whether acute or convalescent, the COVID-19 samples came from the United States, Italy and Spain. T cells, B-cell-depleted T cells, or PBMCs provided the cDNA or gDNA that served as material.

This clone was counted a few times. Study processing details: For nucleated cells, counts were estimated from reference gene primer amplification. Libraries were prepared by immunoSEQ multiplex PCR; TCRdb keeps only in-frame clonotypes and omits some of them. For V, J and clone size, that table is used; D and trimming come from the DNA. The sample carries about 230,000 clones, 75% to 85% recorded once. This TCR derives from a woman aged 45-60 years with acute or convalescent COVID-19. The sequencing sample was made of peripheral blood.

The CDR3 is CASSLSLGGAYTF. The CDR3 DNA follows: TGTGCCAGCAGTTTATCGTTAGGGGGTGCCTACACCTTC. The J gene is TRBJ1-2, the V gene TRBV27, with a tentative D call TRBD1 (6 bases). Germline-derived CDR1 and CDR2 are MNHEY and SMNVEV (reference sequence). The V gene lost 0 bases and the J gene lost 10 bases, with 12 bases spanning the gap. This CDR3 spans 13 amino acids.